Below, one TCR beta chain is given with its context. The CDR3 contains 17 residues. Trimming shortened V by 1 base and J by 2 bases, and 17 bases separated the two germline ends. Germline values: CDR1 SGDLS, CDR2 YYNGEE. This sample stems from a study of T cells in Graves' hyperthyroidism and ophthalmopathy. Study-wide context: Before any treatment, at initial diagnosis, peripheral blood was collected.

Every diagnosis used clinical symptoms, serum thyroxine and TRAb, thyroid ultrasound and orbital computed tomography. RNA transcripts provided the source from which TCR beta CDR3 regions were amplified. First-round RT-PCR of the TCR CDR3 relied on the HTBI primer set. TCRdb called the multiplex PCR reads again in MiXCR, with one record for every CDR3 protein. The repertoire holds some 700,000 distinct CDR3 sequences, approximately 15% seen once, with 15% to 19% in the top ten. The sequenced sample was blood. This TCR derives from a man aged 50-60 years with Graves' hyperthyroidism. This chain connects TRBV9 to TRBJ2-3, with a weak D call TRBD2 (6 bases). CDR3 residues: CASSVPHLAGPTDTQYF. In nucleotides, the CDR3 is TGTGCCAGCAGCGTACCCCATCTCGCGGGGCCCACAGATACGCAGTATTTT.